The subject of this entry is one T cell receptor (beta chain). TCRdb keeps only in-frame clones here, not all; method: immunoSEQ multiplex PCR. The table lists more than 10,000 clones, roughly three fifths of them singletons. This specimen comes from a study of neoadjuvant anti-PD-1 for oral cavity cancer. Germline V gene sequence: CDR1 SGHTA, CDR2 FQGNSA. The CDR3 has 15 amino acids. With V trimmed by 5 bases and J by 2 bases, 3 bases remained unmatched. The specimen was PBMCs, collected before nivolumab (anti-PD-1) treatment. J is TRBJ2-1 and V is TRBV7-2; 10 bases are shared with TRBD2. The TCR sequence derives from a person aged 35-79 years with oral cavity squamous cell carcinoma. CDR3 bases: TGTGCCAGCAGCGGCAGCGGGGGGGCCTACAATGAGCAGTTCTTC. Residues: CASSGSGGAYNEQFF.